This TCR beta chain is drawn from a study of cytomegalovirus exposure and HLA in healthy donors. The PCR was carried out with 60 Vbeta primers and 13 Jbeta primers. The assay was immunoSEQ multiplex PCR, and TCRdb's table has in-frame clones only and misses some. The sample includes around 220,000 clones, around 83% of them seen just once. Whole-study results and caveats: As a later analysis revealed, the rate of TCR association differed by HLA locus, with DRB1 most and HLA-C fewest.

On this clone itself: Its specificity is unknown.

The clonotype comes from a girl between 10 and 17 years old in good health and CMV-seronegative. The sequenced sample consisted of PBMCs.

The CDR3 loop reads CASSLTGQDHAYEQYF. The CDR3 DNA is TGTGCCAGCAGCTTAACGGGACAGGACCATGCCTACGAGCAGTACTTC. The chain couples TRBV7-9 to TRBJ2-7; 8 bases are shared with TRBD1. CDR3 size: 16 residues. V lost 2 bases, J lost 2 bases, and 8 bases stayed unmatched. Germline loops: CDR1 SEHNR, CDR2 FQNEAQ (reference sequence). Supplemented by reference TRBV7-9 and TRBJ2-7, the full variable domain reads DTGVSQNPRHKITKRGQNVTFRCDPISEHNRLYWYRQTLGQGPEFLTYFQNEAQLEKSRLLSDRFSAERPKGSFSTLEIQRTEQGDSAMYLCASSLTGQDHAYEQYFGPGTRLTVT.